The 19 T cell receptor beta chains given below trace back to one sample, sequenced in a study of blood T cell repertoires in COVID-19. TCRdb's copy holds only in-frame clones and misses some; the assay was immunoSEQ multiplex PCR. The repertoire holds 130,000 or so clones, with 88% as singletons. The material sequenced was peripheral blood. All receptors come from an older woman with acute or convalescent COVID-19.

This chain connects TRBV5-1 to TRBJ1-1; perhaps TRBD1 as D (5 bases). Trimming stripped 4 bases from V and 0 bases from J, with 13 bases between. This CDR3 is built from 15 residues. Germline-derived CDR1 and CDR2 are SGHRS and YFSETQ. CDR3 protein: CASSVAGGLNTEAFF. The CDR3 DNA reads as TGCGCCAGCAGCGTCGCGGGGGGACTGAACACTGAAGCTTTCTTT.

CDR3: CASSGRTSGGAAYNEQFF. The DNA of the CDR3 is TGTGCCAGCAGCGGTCGGACTAGCGGGGGGGCCGCCTACAATGAGCAGTTCTTC. The chain recombines TRBV7-2 with TRBJ2-1; 15 bases agree with TRBD2. The CDR3 contains 18 residues. Per the germline V gene, CDR1 is SGHTA and CDR2 is FQGNSA. The V gene end was trimmed by 5 bases and the J gene end by 2 bases; junction bases not matched to a gene: 7.

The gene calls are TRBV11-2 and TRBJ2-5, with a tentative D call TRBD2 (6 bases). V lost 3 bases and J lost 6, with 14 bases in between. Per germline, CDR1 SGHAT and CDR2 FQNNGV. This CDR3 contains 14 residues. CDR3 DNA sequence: TGTGCCAGCAGCTTCGTCGGGGGTGGGCAGACCCAGTACTTC. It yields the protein CASSFVGGGQTQYF. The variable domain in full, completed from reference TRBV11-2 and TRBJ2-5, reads EAGVAQSPRYKIIEKRQSVAFWCNPISGHATLYWYQQILGQGPKLLIQFQNNGVVDDSQLPKDRFSAERLKGVDSTLKIQPAKLEDSAVYLCASSFVGGGQTQYFGPGTRLLVL.

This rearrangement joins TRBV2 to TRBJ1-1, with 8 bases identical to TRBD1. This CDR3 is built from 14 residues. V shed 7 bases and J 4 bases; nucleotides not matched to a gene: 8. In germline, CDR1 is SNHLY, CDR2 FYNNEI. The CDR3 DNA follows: TGTGCCAGCACCCCTGACAGGGGAGGCACTGAAGCTTTCTTT. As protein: CASTPDRGGTEAFF.

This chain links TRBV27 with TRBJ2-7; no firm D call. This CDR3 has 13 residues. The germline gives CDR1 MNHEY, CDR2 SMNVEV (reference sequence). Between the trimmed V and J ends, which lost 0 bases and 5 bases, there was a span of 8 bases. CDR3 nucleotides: TGTGCCAGCAGTTTATCACGGGTGAACGAGCAGTACTTC. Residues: CASSLSRVNEQYF.

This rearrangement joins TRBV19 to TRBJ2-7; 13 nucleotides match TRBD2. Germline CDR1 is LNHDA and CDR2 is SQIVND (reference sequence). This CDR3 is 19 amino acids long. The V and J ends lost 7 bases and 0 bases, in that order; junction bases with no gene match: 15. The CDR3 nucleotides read TGTGCCAGTACCCGCCTAGCAGAAGGACTAGCGGGGGACTCCTACGAGCAGTACTTC. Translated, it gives CASTRLAEGLAGDSYEQYF.

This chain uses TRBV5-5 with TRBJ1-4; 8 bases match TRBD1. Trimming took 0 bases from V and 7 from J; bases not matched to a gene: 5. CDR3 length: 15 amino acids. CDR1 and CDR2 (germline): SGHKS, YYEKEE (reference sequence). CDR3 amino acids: CASSLETGEFEKLFF. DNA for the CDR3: TGTGCCAGCAGCTTGGAGACAGGGGAGTTTGAAAAACTGTTTTTT.

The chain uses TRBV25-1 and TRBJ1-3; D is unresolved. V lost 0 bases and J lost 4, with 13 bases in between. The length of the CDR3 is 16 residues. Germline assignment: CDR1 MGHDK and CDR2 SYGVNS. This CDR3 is CASSEYGPGSGNTIYF. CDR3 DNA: TGTGCCAGCAGTGAATACGGCCCAGGTTCCGGAAACACCATATATTTT.

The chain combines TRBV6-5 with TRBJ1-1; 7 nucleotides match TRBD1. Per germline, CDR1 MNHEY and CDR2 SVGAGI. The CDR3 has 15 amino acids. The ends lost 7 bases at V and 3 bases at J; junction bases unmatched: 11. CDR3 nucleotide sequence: TGTGCCAGCAACCGCCCGGGACAGCGATACACTGAAGCTTTCTTT. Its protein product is CASNRPGQRYTEAFF.

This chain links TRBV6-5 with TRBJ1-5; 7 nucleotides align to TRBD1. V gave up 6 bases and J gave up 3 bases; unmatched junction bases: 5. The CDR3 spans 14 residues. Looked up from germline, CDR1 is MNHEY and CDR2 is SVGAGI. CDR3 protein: CASSRQGINQPQHF. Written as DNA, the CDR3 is TGTGCCAGCAGCCGACAGGGAATCAATCAGCCCCAGCATTTT.

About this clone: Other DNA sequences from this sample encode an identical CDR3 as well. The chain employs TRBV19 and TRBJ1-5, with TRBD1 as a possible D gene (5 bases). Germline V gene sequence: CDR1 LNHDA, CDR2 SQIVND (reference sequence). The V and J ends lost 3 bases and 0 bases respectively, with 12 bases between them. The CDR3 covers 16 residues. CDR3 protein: CASSIGRADSNQPQHF. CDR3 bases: TGTGCCAGTAGTATTGGCAGGGCCGATAGCAATCAGCCCCAGCATTTT.

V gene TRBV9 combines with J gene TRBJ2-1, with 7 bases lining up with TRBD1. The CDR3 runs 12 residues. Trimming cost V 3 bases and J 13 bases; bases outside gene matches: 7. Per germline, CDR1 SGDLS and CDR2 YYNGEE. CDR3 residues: CASSGDGTVQFF. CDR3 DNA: TGTGCCAGCAGCGGGGACGGGACAGTTCAGTTCTTC.

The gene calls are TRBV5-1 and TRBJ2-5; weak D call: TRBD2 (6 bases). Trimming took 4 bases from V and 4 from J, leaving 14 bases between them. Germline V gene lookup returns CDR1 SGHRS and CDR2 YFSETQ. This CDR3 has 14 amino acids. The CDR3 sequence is CASSQELLAETQYF. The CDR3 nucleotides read TGCGCCAGCAGCCAGGAACTACTAGCAGAGACCCAGTACTTC.

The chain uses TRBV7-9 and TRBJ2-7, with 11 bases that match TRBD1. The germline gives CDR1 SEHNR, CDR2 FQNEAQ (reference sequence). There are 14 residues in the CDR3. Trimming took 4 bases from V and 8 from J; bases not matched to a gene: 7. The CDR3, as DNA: TGTGCCAGCAGCTCGTCCGGGACAGGGGGACAGCAGTACTTC. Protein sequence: CASSSSGTGGQQYF.

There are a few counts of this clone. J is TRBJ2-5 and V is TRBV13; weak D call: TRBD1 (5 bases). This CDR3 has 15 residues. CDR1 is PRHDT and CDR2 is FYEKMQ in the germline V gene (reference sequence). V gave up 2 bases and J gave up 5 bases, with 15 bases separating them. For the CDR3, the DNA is TGTGCCAGCAGCTTAAGGGGTGGGGTCGAGGAGACCCAGTACTTC. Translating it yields CASSLRGGVEETQYF.

The CDR3 protein is CSAEAGAYEQYF. DNA of the CDR3: TGCAGCGCCGAGGCAGGGGCCTACGAGCAGTACTTC. The rearrangement links TRBV29-1 to TRBJ2-7; a weak D match, TRBD1 (6 bases). The CDR3 is made up of 12 amino acids. Trimming removed 7 bases at V and 2 bases at J, with 12 bases between. In germline, CDR1 is SQVTM, CDR2 ANQGSEA.

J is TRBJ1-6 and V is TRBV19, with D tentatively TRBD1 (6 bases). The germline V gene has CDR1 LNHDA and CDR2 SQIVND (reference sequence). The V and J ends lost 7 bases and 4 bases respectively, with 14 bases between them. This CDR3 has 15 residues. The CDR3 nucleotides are TGTGCCAGTACCCCCGGTCAGGGGTATAATTCACCCCTCCACTTT. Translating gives CASTPGQGYNSPLHF.

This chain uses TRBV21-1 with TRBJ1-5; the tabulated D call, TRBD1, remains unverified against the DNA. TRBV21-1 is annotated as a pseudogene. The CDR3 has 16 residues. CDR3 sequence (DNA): TGTGCCAGCAGCGGTCGGCGACCAGGGCTCGGACAGCCCCAGCATTTT. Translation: CASSGRRPGLGQPQHF.

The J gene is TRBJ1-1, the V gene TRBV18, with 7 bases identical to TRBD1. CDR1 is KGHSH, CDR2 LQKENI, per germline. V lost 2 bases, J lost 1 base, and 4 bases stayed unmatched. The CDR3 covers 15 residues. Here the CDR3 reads CASSPTGTENTEAFF. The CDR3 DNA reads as TGTGCCAGCTCACCAACCGGGACAGAGAACACTGAAGCTTTCTTT.